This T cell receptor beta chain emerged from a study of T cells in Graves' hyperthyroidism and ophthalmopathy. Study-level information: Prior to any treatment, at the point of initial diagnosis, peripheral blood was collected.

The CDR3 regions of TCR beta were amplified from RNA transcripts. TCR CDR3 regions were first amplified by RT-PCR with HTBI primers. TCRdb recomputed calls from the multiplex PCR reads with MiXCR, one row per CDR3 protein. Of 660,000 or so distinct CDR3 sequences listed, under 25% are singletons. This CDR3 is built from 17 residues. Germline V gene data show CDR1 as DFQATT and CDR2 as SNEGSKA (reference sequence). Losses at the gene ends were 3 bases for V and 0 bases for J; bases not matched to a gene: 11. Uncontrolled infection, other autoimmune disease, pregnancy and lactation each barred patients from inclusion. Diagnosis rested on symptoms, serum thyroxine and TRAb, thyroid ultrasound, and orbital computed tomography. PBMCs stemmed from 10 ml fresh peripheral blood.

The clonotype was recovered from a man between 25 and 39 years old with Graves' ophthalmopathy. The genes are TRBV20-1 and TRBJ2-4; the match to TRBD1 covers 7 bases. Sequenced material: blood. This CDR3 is CSASKDRNLLAKNIQYF. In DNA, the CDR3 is TGCAGTGCTAGTAAGGACAGGAACCTTCTAGCCAAAAACATTCAGTACTTC.